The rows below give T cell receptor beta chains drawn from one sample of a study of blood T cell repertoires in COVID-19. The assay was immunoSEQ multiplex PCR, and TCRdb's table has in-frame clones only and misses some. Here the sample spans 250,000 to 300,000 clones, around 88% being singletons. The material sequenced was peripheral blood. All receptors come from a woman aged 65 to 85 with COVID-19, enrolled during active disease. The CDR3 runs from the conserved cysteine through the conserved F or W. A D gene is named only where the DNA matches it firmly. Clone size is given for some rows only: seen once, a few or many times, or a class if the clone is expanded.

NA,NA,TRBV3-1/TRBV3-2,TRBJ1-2,CASSSTGFGYTF,TGTGCCAGCAGCTCCACAGGGTTTGGCTACACCTTC
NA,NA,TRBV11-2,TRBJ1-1,CASSFFSGAEAFF,TGTGCCAGCAGCTTTTTCTCAGGGGCTGAAGCTTTCTTT
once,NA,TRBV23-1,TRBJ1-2,CASSQCRTDGYTF,TGCGCCAGCAGTCAGTGTCGGACTGATGGCTACACCTTC
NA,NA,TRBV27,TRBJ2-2,CASSSPVGADTGELFF,TGTGCCAGCAGTTCCCCGGTGGGGGCCGACACCGGGGAGCTGTTTTTT
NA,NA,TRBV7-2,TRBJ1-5,CASSLYYTGRHQPQHF,TGTGCCAGCAGCTTATACTACACAGGTCGGCATCAGCCCCAGCATTTT
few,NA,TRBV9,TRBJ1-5,CASSLDGVNQPQHF,TGTGCCAGCAGCCTGGACGGGGTAAATCAGCCCCAGCATTTT
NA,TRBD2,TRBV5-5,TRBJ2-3,CASSLGTSGNTDTQYF,TGTGCCAGCAGCTTGGGGACTAGCGGGAACACAGATACGCAGTATTTT
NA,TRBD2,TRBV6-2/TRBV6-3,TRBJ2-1,CASSYLGLAGGISSYNEQFF,TGTGCCAGCAGTTACTTGGGACTAGCGGGGGGCATTAGCTCCTACAATGAGCAGTTCTTC
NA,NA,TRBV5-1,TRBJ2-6,CASSAGLPSGANVLTF,TGCGCCAGCAGCGCCGGACTTCCTTCTGGGGCCAACGTCCTGACTTTC
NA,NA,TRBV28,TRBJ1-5,CASRPTGSGNQPQHF,TGTGCCAGCAGACCTACAGGGTCTGGCAATCAGCCCCAGCATTTT
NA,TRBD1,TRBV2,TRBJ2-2,CASSTGGAGTGELFF,TGTGCCAGCAGTACAGGGGGCGCAGGAACCGGGGAGCTGTTTTTT
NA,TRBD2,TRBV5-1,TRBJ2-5,CASSLDLAGGITGETQYF,TGCGCCAGCAGCTTGGACCTAGCGGGGGGGATAACGGGAGAGACCCAGTACTTC
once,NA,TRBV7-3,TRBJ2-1,CASSLEFRGPVEQFF,TGTGCCAGCAGCTTAGAATTCAGGGGACCCGTTGAGCAGTTCTTC
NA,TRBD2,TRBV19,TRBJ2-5,CASSRGLAGGETQYF,TGTGCCAGTAGTCGAGGACTAGCGGGGGGAGAGACCCAGTACTTC
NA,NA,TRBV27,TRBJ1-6,CASSSTGYNSPLHF,TGTGCCAGCAGTTCGACGGGCTATAATTCACCCCTCCACTTT
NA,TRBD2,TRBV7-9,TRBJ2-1,CASSLSGGHYNEQFF,TGTGCCAGCAGCTTATCGGGGGGGCACTACAATGAGCAGTTCTTC
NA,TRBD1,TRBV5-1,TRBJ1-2,CASSWNPGQGLVGGYTF,TGCGCCAGCAGCTGGAATCCGGGACAGGGGTTGGTTGGTGGCTACACCTTC
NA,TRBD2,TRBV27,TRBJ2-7,CASNPSGGSREQYF,TGTGCCAGCAACCCGAGCGGGGGTAGTCGGGAGCAGTACTTC
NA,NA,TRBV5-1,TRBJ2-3,CASSPGRADTQYF,TGCGCCAGCAGCCCCGGCAGGGCGGATACGCAGTATTTT
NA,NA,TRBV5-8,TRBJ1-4,CASSPGGEDEKLFF,TGTGCCAGCAGCCCGGGGGGAGAAGATGAAAAACTGTTTTTT
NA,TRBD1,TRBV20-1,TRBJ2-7,CSASSDRGPYEQYF,TGCAGTGCTAGTTCGGACAGGGGACCCTACGAGCAGTACTTC
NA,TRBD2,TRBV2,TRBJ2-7,CASFVGGASYEQYF,TGTGCCAGCTTCGTCGGGGGGGCGTCCTACGAGCAGTACTTC
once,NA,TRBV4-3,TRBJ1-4,CASSQEATAEKLFF,TGCGCCAGCAGCCAAGAAGCAACAGCTGAAAAACTGTTTTTT
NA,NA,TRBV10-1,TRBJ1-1,CASSEGGGTEAFF,TGCGCCAGCAGTGAGGGGGGAGGCACTGAAGCTTTCTTT
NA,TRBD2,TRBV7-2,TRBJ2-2,CASSPSGGATGELFF,TGTGCCAGCAGCCCTAGCGGGGGGGCCACCGGGGAGCTGTTTTTT
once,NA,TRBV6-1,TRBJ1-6,CASSEGPYNSPLHF,TGTGCCAGCAGTGAGGGGCCCTATAATTCACCCCTCCACTTT
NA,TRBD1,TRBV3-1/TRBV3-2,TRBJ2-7,CASSRQGSAHEQYF,TGTGCCAGCAGCCGACAGGGTTCGGCTCACGAGCAGTACTTC
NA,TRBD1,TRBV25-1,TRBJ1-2,CASSLREQGMDGYTF,TGTGCCAGCAGTCTGCGAGAACAGGGGATGGATGGCTACACCTTC
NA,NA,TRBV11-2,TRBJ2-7,CASSFRGRIEQYF,TGTGCCAGCAGCTTCCGGGGGAGGATCGAGCAGTACTTC
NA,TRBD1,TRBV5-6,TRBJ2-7,CASSRDRREIIYEQYF,TGTGCCAGCAGCCGGGACAGGAGGGAGATAATATACGAGCAGTACTTC
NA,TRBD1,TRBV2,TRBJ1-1,CASRNLGQGALNTEAFF,TGTGCCAGCAGAAATCTAGGACAGGGGGCTTTGAACACTGAAGCTTTCTTT
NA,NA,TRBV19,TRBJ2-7,CASSINSPYEQYF,TGTGCCAGTAGTATAAACAGCCCCTACGAGCAGTACTTC
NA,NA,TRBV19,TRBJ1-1,CASTNMGQGGEAFF,TGTGCCAGTACCAACATGGGGCAGGGAGGTGAAGCTTTCTTT
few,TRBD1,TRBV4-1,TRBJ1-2,CASSQVSAGGNGGYTF,TGCGCCAGCAGCCAAGTCTCCGCAGGGGGGAATGGTGGCTACACCTTC
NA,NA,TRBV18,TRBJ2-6,CASSPSGANVLTF,TGTGCCAGCTCACCCTCCGGGGCCAACGTCCTGACTTTC
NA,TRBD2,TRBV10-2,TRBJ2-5,CASRKFSGGAGETQYF,TGCGCCAGCAGGAAATTTAGCGGGGGGGCCGGGGAGACCCAGTACTTC
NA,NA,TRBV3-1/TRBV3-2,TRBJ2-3,CASSQLGGGGTQYF,TGTGCCAGCAGCCAACTCGGAGGGGGCGGTACGCAGTATTTT